This TCR beta chain was recovered during a study of early T cells in non-severe SARS-CoV-2 infection. TCRdb reprocessed the 5' RACE reads via MiXCR and lists one record per CDR3 protein. The table includes about 83,000 distinct CDR3 sequences, approximately 14% detected once. V lost 7 bases and J lost 4, with 10 bases in between. The CDR3 has 12 residues. In germline, CDR1 is MNHEY, CDR2 SVGEGT. This clonotype came up a few times. The chain is built from TRBV6-2 or TRBV6-3 and TRBJ1-1; D call uncertain. The receptor comes from an adult who was a healthcare worker with PCR-confirmed SARS-CoV-2 infection or an uninfected control (not recorded which). The sequenced sample was whole blood. The CDR3 DNA follows: TGTGCCAGCAAGGATCAGGTCACTGAAGCTTTCTTT. This gives the protein CASKDQVTEAFF.